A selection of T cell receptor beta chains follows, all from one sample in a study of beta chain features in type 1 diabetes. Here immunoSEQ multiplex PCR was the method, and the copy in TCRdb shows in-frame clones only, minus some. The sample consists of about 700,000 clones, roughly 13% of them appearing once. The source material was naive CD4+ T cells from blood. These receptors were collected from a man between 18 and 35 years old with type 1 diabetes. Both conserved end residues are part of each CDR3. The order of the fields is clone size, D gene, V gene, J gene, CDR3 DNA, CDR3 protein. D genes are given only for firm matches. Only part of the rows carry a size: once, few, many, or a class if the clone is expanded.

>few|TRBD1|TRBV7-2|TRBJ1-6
TGTGCCAGCAGCTTCGGGACAGATAATTCACCCCTCCACTTT
CASSFGTDNSPLHF
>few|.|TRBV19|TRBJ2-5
TGTGCCAGTAGTATCTGGGGCCGGGACCAAGAGACCCAGTACTTC
CASSIWGRDQETQYF
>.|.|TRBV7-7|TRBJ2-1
TGTGCCAGCAGCTTAACAGTATACAATGAGCAGTTCTTC
CASSLTVYNEQFF
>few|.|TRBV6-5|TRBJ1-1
TGTGCCAGCACCATGACCGTCGGGAACACTGAAGCTTTCTTT
CASTMTVGNTEAFF
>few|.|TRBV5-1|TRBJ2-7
TGCGCCAGCAGCCTGGGGACATCCCTCGAGCAGTACTTC
CASSLGTSLEQYF
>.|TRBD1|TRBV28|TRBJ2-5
TGTGCCAGCAGACCGACAGGGCCAGAGACCCAGTACTTC
CASRPTGPETQYF
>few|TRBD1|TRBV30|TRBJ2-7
TGTGCCTGGAGCCTACAGGGGGGAAGGCAGTACTTC
CAWSLQGGRQYF
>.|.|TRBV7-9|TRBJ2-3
TGTGCCAGCAGCTTAGTACAGGGCGTATTGGATACGCAGTATTTT
CASSLVQGVLDTQYF
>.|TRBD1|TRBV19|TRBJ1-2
TGTGCCAGTAGGGTTCAGGGGGCGGATGGCTACACCTTC
CASRVQGADGYTF
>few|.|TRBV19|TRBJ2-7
TGTGCCAGTAGTATAGAGGGCCACATCTACGAGCAGTACTTC
CASSIEGHIYEQYF
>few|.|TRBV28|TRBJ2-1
TGTGCCAGCAGTTTACAGAACAATGAGCAGTTCTTC
CASSLQNNEQFF
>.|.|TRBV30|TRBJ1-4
TGTGCCTGTACAAACAGGGTAGGCGAAAAACTGTTTTTT
CACTNRVGEKLFF
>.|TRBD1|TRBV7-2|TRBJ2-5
TGTGCCAGCAGCCGACAGGGGGGAGAGACCCAGTACTTC
CASSRQGGETQYF
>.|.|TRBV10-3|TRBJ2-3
TGTGCCATCAGTGCTCCGGGAATGAATACGCAGTATTTT
CAISAPGMNTQYF
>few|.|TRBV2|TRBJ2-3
TGTGCCAGCAGTGGTCTGGGGGATCCAGATACGCAGTATTTT
CASSGLGDPDTQYF
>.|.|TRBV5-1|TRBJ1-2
TGCGCCAGCAGCGTGGGAACAGGTTGGGGCTACACCTTC
CASSVGTGWGYTF
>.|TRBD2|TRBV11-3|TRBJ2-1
TGTGCCAGCAGCCGGCTAGCGGGGAAAAACAATGAGCAGTTCTTC
CASSRLAGKNNEQFF
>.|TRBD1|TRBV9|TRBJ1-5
TGTGCCAGCAGCGGACAGGGGACTGTCAATCAGCCCCAGCATTTT
CASSGQGTVNQPQHF
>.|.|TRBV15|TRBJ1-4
TGTGCCACCAGCAGAGATCAGGGAGGGGAAAAACTGTTTTTT
CATSRDQGGEKLFF
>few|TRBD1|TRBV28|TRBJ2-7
TGTGCCAGCAGTAGCGCCGGGACAGGGGATAACTACGAGCAGTACTTC
CASSSAGTGDNYEQYF
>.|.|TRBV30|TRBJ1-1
TGTGCCTGGAGTACCAGGCTTACAATCGCTGAAGCTTTCTTT
CAWSTRLTIAEAFF
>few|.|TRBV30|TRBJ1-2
TGTGCCTGGAGTGTACGGGGGGCGATGGTACTCTATGGCTACACCTTC
CAWSVRGAMVLYGYTF
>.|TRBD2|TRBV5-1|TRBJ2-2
TGCGCCAGCAGCTGGGGACTAGCCGGCACCGGGGAGCTGTTTTTT
CASSWGLAGTGELFF
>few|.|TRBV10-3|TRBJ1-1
TGTGCCATCGGTAGCGACGCTGAAGCTTTCTTT
CAIGSDAEAFF
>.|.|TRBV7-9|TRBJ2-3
TGTGCCAGCAGCCAATGGCGGGGCACAGATACGCAGTATTTT
CASSQWRGTDTQYF
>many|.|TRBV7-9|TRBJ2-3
TGTGCCAGCACCCCCCGGGGAGTCATCACAGATACGCAGTATTTT
CASTPRGVITDTQYF
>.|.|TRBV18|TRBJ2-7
TGTGCCAGCTCACCACCGGGGCAGACCTACGAGCAGTACTTC
CASSPPGQTYEQYF
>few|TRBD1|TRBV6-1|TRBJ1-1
TGTGCCAGCAGTACCGCTTGGGGACAGGGCACTGAAGCTTTCTTT
CASSTAWGQGTEAFF
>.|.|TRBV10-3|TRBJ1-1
TGTGCCATCAGTGAGAGAGGGGACACTGAAGCTTTCTTT
CAISERGDTEAFF
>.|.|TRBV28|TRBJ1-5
TGTGTCACAAAGGCAGGGGTAGGACAGCCCCAGCATTTT
CVTKAGVGQPQHF
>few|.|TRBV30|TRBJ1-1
TGTGCCTGGAGCCTAACCAAAGGGGGTGCTGAAGCTTTCTTT
CAWSLTKGGAEAFF
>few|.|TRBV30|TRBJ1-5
TGTGCCTGGAGTTTATCCCTGACAGGATGGAGCCATCAGCCCCAGCATTTT
CAWSLSLTGWSHQPQHF
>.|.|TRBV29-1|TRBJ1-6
TGCAGCGTTCGCATCGGTCAATCCTATAATTCACCCCTCCACTTT
CSVRIGQSYNSPLHF
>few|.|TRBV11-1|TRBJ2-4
TGTGCCAGCAGCTCCGCGATCCTAGCCAAAAACATTCAGTACTTC
CASSSAILAKNIQYF
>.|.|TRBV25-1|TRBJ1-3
TGTGCCAGCAGTGAGTCAGGAATACGCTCTGGAAACACCATATATTTT
CASSESGIRSGNTIYF
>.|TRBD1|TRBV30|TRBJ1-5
TGTGCCTGGAGTGTACAGGGGGGACAGCCCCAGCATTTT
CAWSVQGGQPQHF
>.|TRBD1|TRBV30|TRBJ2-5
TGTGCCTGGAGAGACACAGGGGGCCAAGAGACCCAGTACTTC
CAWRDTGGQETQYF
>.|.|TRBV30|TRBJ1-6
TGTGCCTGGAGTGCTTTGGCTAGCTCCTATAATTCACCCCTCCACTTT
CAWSALASSYNSPLHF